This T cell receptor beta chain was captured by sequencing in a study of blood T cells in healthy people across ages. Using a J-beta primer mix together with a sample-barcoded 5' primer, a second PCR was run for about 6 to 11 cycles. Each of the cDNA molecules was tagged by a template-switch adaptor with 12 random nucleotides. TCRdb re-called the 5' RACE reads through MiXCR, storing one row per CDR3 protein. The data hold roughly 1,500,000 distinct CDR3 sequences, with 42% observed a single time. This CDR3 has 14 residues. Between the trimmed V and J ends, which lost 6 bases and 7 bases, there was a span of 18 bases. Collection of 9 to 10 milliliters of peripheral blood was performed for each donor. Total RNA extraction produced at least 6 micrograms (per sample) for the study.

The genes are TRBV12-3 or TRBV12-4 and TRBJ2-5, with a tentative D call TRBD1 (6 bases). This receptor was taken from a woman in her late teens or twenties in good health. Sequenced: blood. The CDR3 reads CASSPGQSVGTQYF. DNA of the CDR3: TGTGCCAGCAGCCCCGGACAGTCGGTAGGGACCCAGTACTTC.